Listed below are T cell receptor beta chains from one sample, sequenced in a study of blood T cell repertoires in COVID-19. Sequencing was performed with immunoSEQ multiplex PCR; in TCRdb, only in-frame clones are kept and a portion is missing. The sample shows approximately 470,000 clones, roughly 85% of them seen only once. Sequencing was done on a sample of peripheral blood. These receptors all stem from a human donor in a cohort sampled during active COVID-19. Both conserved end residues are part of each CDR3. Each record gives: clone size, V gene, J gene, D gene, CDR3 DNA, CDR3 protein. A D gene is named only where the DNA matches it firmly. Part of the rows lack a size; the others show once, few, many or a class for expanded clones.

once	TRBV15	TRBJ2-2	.	TGTGCCACCAGCAGAGCAGCGATCACCGCGAACACCGGGGAGCTGTTTTTT	CATSRAAITANTGELFF
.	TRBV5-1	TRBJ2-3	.	TGCGCCAGCAGCAAATGGCGGGACCCAGATACGCAGTATTTT	CASSKWRDPDTQYF
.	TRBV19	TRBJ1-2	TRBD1	TGTGCCAGTAGTACTAGGCCCACCGGGACAGGGGGCCTTCTGTATGGCTACACCTTC	CASSTRPTGTGGLLYGYTF
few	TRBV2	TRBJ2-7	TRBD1	TGTGCCAGCAGTTTGACAGGGACCCCTAAACCTTTCGAGCAGTACTTC	CASSLTGTPKPFEQYF
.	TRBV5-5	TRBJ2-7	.	TGTGCCAGCAGCTGGTCAGGGGAAGAGCAGTACTTC	CASSWSGEEQYF
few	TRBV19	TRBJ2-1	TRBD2	TGTGCCAGTTCCGCGGGAGACGGCTACAATGAGCAGTTCTTC	CASSAGDGYNEQFF
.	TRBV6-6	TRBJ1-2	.	TGTGCCAGCAGTTACCTAATTACAGAGTATGGCTACACCTTC	CASSYLITEYGYTF
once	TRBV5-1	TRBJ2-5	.	TGCGCCAGCAGCTTGGGGCTTACGCAAGAGACCCAGTACTTC	CASSLGLTQETQYF
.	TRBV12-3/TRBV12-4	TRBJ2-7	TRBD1	TGTGCCAGCAGTCGCCAGGGGGCCTACGAGCAGTACTTC	CASSRQGAYEQYF
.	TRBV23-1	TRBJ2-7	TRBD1	TGCGCCAGCAGTCAACCGGGACAGAGCGCCATGTGGGAGCAGTACTTC	CASSQPGQSAMWEQYF
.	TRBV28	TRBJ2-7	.	TGTGCCGGCGGATCAGGGGCGGTGTACGAGCAGTACTTC	CAGGSGAVYEQYF
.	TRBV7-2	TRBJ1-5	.	TGTGCCAGCAGCTTAGGGCAGGGATGGGATCAGCCCCAGCATTTT	CASSLGQGWDQPQHF
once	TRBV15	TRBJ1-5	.	TGTGCCACCAGCAGAGATCAGAAGACAGGAGGACTTTATAGCAATCAGCCCCAGCATTTT	CATSRDQKTGGLYSNQPQHF
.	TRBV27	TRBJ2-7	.	TGTGCCAGCAGTTTTCAGGGCTCCTACGAGCAGTACTTC	CASSFQGSYEQYF
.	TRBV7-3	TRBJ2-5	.	TGTGCCAGCAGCTTACACGGCGTTCAGGGGACAGAGACCCAGTACTTC	CASSLHGVQGTETQYF
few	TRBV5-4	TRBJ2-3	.	TGTGCCAGCAGACCGGAGGTAGACGGGATTTCCACAGATACGCAGTATTTT	CASRPEVDGISTDTQYF
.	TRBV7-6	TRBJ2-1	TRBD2	TGTGCCAGCAGCTTAGACGGGAGGGCCGGGAATGAGCAGTTCTTC	CASSLDGRAGNEQFF
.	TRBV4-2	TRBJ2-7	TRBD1	TGTGCCAGCAGCTCCCAACAGGGGCAGAGCGAGCAGTACTTC	CASSSQQGQSEQYF
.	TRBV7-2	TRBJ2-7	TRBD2	TGTGCCAGCAGCCTAGCGGGAGGGCCCGGATACGAGCAGTACTTC	CASSLAGGPGYEQYF
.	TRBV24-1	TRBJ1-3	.	TGTGCCACCAGTTCCGGCCCCCTCAGGGCTGGAAACACCATATATTTT	CATSSGPLRAGNTIYF
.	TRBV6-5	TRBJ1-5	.	TGTGCCAGCAGCCCGGGGTCCTATAGCAATCAGCCCCAGCATTTT	CASSPGSYSNQPQHF
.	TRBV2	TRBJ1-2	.	TGTGCCAGCAGTGTACAGGGAGTGCGGTATGGCTACACCTTC	CASSVQGVRYGYTF
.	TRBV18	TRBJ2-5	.	TGTGCCAGCTCACCCAGGGTCAACCAAGAGACCCAGTACTTC	CASSPRVNQETQYF
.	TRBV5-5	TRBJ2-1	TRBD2	TGTGCCAGCAGCGAGGGACTAGCGGGTTACAATGAGCAGTTCTTC	CASSEGLAGYNEQFF
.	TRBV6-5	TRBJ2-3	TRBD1	TGTGCCAGCGGGCACAGGGGGCGCACAGATACGCAGTATTTT	CASGHRGRTDTQYF
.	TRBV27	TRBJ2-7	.	TGTGCCAGCAGTCAGGGTCAGCAGGAGCAGTACTTC	CASSQGQQEQYF
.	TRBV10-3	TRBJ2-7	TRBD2	TGTGCCATCAGTGAGTCAATGTGGGCTAGCGGGATATACGAGCAGTACTTC	CAISESMWASGIYEQYF
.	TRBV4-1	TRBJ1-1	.	TGCGCCAGCAGCCAAAATTTCGGGGCAGGGGTGGTCACTGAAGCTTTCTTT	CASSQNFGAGVVTEAFF
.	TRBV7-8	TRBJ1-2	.	TGTGCCAGCAGCTTAGCGCTCCGGGAAGGCTACACCTTC	CASSLALREGYTF
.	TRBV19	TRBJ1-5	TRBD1	TGTGCCAGTAGTATCAAAAGGACAGGGCCCTACGGTCATAGCAATCAGCCCCAGCATTTT	CASSIKRTGPYGHSNQPQHF
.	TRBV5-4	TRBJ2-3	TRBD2	TGTGCCAGCAGCCTGGGCCTAGCGGGCGCTAGCACAGATACGCAGTATTTT	CASSLGLAGASTDTQYF
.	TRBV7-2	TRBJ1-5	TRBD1	TGTGCCAGCAGCCTGGACAGGGCGAGTCAGCCCCAGCATTTT	CASSLDRASQPQHF
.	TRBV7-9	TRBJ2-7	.	TGTGCCAGCAGCTTAAGTAGCCCCCACGAGCAGTACTTC	CASSLSSPHEQYF
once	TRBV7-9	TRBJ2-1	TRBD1	TGTGCCAGCAGCTTAGCGGTAAAACAGGGGGCGTCCTACAATGAGCAGTTCTTC	CASSLAVKQGASYNEQFF
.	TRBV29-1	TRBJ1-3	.	TGCAGCGCACTTGGGGGTGGCAGGGGCCCTGGAAACACCATATATTTT	CSALGGGRGPGNTIYF
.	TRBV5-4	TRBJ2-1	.	TGTGCCAGCAGCTTAGAGGGTACTAGCAATGAGCAGTTCTTC	CASSLEGTSNEQFF
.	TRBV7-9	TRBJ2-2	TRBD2	TGTGCCAGCAGCTATACTAGCGGCACCGGGGAGCTGTTTTTT	CASSYTSGTGELFF
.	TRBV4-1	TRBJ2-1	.	TGCGCCAGCAGCCAAGATTCGCAGGGTAATTTCGGTGAGCAGTTCTTC	CASSQDSQGNFGEQFF
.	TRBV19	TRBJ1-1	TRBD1	TGTGCCAGTAGTATGAACGGTGAAAGGGGGCGACCCACTGAAGCTTTCTTT	CASSMNGERGRPTEAFF
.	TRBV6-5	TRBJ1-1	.	TGTGCCAGCAGTTACTCCACAGGAAACACTGAAGCTTTCTTT	CASSYSTGNTEAFF
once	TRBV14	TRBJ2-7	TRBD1	TGTGCCAGCAGCCAAGCCAGGGGGCCGGGTGGCGAGCAGTACTTC	CASSQARGPGGEQYF
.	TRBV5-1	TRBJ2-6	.	TGCGCCAGCAGCTTGTCTTCCTCTGGGGCCAACGTCCTGACTTTC	CASSLSSSGANVLTF
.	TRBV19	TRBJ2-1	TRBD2	TGTGCCAGTAGTATAGGACTAGCGGGAGCCCTCAATGAGCAGTTCTTC	CASSIGLAGALNEQFF
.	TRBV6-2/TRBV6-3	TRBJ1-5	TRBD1	TGTGCCAGCAGTTCGCCTCACCGGGACAGGGATGATCAGCCCCAGCATTTT	CASSSPHRDRDDQPQHF
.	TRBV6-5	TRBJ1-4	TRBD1	TGTGCCAGCAGCGGGACAGGGAGTGAAAAACTGTTTTTT	CASSGTGSEKLFF
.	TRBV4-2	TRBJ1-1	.	TGTGCCAGCAGCCAAGTTGGGGCCCAACGTGAAGCTTTCTTT	CASSQVGAQREAFF